This TCR beta chain was recorded in a study of blood T cell repertoires in COVID-19. Profiled with immunoSEQ multiplex PCR; TCRdb holds only in-frame clones, not every one. Here the sample spans 120,000 to 150,000 clones, less than 90% being singletons. This TCR came from a human donor in a cohort sampled during active COVID-19. Sequencing used peripheral blood.

The CDR3 region has the DNA TGTGCCAGCAGCTCCGCCAGGACAGGGGGAAAGACCCAGTACTTC. The encoded protein is CASSSARTGGKTQYF. This sequence joins TRBV11-3 and TRBJ2-5, with 10 bases lining up with TRBD1. This CDR3 is built from 15 residues. Germline CDR1 is SGHNT and CDR2 is YENEEA. The junction had 8 bases not matched to a gene; V was cut back by 4 bases and J by 6 bases.